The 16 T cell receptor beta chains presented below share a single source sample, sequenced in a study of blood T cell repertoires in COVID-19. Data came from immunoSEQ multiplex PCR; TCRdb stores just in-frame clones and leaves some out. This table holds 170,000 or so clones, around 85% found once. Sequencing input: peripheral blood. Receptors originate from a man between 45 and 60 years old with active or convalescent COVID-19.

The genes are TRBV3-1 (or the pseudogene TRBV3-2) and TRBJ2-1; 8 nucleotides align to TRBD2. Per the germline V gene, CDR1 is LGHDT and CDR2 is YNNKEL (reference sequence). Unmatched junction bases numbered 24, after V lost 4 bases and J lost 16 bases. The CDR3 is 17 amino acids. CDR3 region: CASSPLGAGGRIQVYFF. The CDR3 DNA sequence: TGTGCCAGCAGCCCTCTGGGGGCGGGAGGCCGTATACAAGTTTATTTCTTC.

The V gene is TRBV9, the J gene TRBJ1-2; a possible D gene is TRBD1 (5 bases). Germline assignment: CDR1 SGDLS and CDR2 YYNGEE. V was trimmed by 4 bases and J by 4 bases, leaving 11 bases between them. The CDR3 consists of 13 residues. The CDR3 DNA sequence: TGTGCCAGCAGCATCGGGGGGGTCTATGGCTACACCTTC. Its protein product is CASSIGGVYGYTF.

The CDR3 loop reads CASSFGRGPDTQYF. DNA for the CDR3: TGTGCCAGCAGCTTTGGCAGGGGGCCAGATACGCAGTATTTT. The rearrangement joins TRBV5-4 to TRBJ2-3; TRBD1 aligns across 8 bases. Germline V gives CDR1 SGHNT, CDR2 YYREEE (reference sequence). This CDR3 contains 14 residues. The trim removed 2 bases at V and 4 bases at J, leaving 3 bases unmatched.

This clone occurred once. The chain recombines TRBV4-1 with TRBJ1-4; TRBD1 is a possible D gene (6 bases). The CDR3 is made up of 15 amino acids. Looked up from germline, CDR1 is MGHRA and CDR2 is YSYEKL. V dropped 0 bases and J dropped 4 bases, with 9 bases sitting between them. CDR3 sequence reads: CASSQDTGRNEKLFF. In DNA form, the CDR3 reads TGCGCCAGCAGCCAAGATACAGGGCGTAATGAAAAACTGTTTTTT.

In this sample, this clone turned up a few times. CDR3 in DNA: TGCGCCAGCAGCCAGGGACTAGCATACTACAATGAGCAGTTCTTC. Protein sequence: CASSQGLAYYNEQFF. The chain is built from TRBV4-3 and TRBJ2-1; 9 bases match TRBD2. Germline CDR1 reads LGHNA; CDR2 reads YSLEER. This CDR3 has 15 residues. J was trimmed by 3 bases and V by 3 bases; bases with no gene match: 3.

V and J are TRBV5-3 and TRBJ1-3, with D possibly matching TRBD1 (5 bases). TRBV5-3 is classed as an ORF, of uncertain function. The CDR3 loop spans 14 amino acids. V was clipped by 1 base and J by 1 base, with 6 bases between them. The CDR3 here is CARSLSGSGNTIYF. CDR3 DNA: TGTGCCAGAAGCTTGTCAGGGTCTGGAAACACCATATATTTT.

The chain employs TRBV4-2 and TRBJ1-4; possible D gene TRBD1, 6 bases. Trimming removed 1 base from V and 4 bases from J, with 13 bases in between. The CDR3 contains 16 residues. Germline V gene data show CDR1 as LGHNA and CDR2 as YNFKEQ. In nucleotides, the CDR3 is TGTGCCAGCAGCCAAGCCGGGGACAAGGATAATGAAAAACTGTTTTTT. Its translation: CASSQAGDKDNEKLFF.

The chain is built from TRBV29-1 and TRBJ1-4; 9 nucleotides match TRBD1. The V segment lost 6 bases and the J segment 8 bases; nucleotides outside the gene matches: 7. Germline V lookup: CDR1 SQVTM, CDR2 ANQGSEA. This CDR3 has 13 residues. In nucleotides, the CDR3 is TGCAGCGTCCGCCGGGGGACAGGGGAAAAACTGTTTTTT. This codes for CSVRRGTGEKLFF.

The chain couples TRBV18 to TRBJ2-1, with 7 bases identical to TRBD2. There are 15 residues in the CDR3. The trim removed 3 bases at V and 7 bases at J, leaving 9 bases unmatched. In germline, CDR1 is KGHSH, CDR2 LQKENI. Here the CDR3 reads CASSPSLGRENEQFF. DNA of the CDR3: TGTGCCAGCTCACCCTCCTTAGGGAGGGAGAATGAGCAGTTCTTC. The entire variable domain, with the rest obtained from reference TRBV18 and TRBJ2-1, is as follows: NAGVMQNPRHLVRRRGQEARLRCSPMKGHSHVYWYRQLPEEGLKFMVYLQKENIIDESGMPKERFSAEFPKEGPSILRIQQVVRGDSAAYFCASSPSLGRENEQFFGPGTRLTVL.

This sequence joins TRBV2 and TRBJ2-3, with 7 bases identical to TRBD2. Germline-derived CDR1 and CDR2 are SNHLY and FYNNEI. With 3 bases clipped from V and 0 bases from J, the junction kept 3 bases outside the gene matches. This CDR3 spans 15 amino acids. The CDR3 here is CASSDWGGSTDTQYF. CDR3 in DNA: TGTGCCAGCAGTGACTGGGGGGGAAGCACAGATACGCAGTATTTT.

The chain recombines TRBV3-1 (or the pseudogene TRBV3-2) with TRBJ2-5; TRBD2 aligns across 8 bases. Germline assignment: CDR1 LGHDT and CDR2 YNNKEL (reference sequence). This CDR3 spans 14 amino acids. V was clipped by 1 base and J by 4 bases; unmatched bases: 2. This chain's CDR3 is CASSQVSGRETQYF. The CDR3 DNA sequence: TGTGCCAGCAGCCAAGTCAGCGGGAGAGAGACCCAGTACTTC.

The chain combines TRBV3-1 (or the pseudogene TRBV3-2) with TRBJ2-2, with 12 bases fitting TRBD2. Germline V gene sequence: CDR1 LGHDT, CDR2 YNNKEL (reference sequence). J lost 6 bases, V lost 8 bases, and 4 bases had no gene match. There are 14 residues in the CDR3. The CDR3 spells CASGLAGKAGELFF. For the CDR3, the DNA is TGTGCCAGCGGACTAGCGGGAAAGGCCGGGGAGCTGTTTTTT.

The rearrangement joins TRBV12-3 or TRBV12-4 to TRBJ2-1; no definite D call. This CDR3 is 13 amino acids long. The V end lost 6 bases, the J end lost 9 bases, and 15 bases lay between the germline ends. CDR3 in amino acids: CASRLQSGSEQFF. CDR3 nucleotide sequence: TGTGCCAGCAGACTGCAGTCGGGTTCTGAGCAGTTCTTC.

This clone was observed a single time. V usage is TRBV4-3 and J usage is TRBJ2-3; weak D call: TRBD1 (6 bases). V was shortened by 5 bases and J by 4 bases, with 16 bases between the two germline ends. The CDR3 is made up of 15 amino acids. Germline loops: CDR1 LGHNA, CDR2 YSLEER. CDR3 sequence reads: CASSATGIQADTQYF. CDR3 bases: TGCGCCAGCAGCGCCACAGGGATCCAGGCAGATACGCAGTATTTT.

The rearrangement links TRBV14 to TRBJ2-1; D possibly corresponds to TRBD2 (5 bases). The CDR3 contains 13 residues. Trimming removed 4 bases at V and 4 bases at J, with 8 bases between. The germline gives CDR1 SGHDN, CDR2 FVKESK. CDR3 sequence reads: CASSLDYYNEQFF. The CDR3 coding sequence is TGTGCCAGCAGCCTCGACTATTACAATGAGCAGTTCTTC.

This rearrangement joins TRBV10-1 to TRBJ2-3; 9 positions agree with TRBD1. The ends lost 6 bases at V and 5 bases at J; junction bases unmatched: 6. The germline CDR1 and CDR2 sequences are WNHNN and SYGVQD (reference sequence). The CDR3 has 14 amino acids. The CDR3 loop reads CASSPGQGVDTQYF. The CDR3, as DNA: TGCGCCAGCAGCCCGGGACAGGGCGTAGATACGCAGTATTTT.